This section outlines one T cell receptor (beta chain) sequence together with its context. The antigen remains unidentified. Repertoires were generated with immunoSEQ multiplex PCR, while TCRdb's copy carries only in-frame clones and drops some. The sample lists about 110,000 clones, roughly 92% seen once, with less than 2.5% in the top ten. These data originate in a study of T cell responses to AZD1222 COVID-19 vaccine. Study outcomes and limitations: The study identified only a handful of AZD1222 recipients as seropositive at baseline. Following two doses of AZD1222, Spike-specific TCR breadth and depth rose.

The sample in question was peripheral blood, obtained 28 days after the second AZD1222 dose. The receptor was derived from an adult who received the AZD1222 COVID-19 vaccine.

The CDR3 protein is CAINPGFIAGSTDTQYF. The CDR3 DNA reads TGTGCCATCAACCCCGGGTTTATAGCGGGGAGCACAGATACGCAGTATTTT. The chain employs TRBV10-3 and TRBJ2-3, with 8 bases fitting TRBD2. The CDR3 runs to 17 residues. Trimming removed 7 bases from V and 0 bases from J; junction bases left unmatched: 12. Looked up from germline, CDR1 is ENHRY and CDR2 is SYGVKD.